This TCR beta chain was retrieved from a study of blood T cell repertoires in COVID-19. About this clone: Other DNA sequences in this specimen translate into the identical CDR3.

Sequenced by immunoSEQ multiplex PCR; TCRdb stores in-frame clones only, minus some. The sample consists of 300,000 to 400,000 clones, around 85% of them appearing once. Trimming cost V 6 bases and J 0 bases, with 12 bases left between them. The CDR3 totals 15 residues. Per the germline V gene, CDR1 is MNHEY and CDR2 is SVGAGI. The TCR comes from a woman aged 40 to 50 with acute COVID-19. Sequencing was done on a sample of PBMCs or T cells enriched from blood (not recorded which). V usage is TRBV6-5 and J usage is TRBJ1-3; weak D call: TRBD1 (6 bases). CDR3 in DNA: TGTGCCAGCAGCCGTGACAGGAGCTCTGGAAACACCATATATTTT. Its translation: CASSRDRSSGNTIYF.